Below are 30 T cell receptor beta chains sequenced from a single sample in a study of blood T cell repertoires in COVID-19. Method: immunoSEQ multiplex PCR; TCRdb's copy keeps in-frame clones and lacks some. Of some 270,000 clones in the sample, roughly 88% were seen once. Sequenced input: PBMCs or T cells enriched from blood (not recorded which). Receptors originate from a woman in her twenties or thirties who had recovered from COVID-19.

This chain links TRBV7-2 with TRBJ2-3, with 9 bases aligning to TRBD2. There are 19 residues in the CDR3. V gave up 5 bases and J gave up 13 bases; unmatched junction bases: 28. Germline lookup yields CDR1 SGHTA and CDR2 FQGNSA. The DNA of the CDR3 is TGTGCCAGCAGCAGAGGCCCCTCCTGGGCGGGGGGGCCCACCCAACATAAGTATTTT. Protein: CASSRGPSWAGGPTQHKYF. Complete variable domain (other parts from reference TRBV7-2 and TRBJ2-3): GAGVSQSPSNKVTEKGKDVELRCDPISGHTALYWYRQSLGQGLEFLIYFQGNSAPDKSGLPSDRFSAERTGGSVSTLTIQRTQQEDSAVYLCASSRGPSWAGGPTQHKYFGPGTRLTVL.

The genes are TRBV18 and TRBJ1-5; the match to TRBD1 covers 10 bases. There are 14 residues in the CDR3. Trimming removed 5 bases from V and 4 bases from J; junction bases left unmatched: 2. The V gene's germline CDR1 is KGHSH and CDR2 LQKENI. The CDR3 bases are TGTGCCAGCTCAGAGGGACAGGGGAATCAGCCCCAGCATTTT. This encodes CASSEGQGNQPQHF.

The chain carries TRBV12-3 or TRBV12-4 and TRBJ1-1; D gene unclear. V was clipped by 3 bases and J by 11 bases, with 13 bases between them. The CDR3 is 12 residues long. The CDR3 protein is CASSFGGNSAFF. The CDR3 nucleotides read TGTGCCAGCAGTTTCGGAGGGAACTCGGCTTTCTTT.

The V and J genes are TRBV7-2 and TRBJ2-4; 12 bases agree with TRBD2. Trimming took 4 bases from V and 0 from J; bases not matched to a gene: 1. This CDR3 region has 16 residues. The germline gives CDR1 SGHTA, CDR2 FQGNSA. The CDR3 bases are TGTGCCAGCAGCTCTAGCGGGGGGGGAGCCAAAAACATTCAGTACTTC. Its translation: CASSSSGGGAKNIQYF.

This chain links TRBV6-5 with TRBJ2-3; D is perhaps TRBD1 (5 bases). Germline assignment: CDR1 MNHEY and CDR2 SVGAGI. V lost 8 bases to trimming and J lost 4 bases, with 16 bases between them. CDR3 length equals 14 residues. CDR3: CASGPQGEADTQYF. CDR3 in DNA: TGTGCCAGCGGTCCGCAGGGTGAAGCAGATACGCAGTATTTT.

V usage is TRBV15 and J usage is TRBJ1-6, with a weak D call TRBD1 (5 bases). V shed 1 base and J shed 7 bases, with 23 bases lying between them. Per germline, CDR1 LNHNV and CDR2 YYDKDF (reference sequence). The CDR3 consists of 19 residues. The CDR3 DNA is TGTGCCACCAGCAGAGGCAGGGATCATGAGGCTTTGAGGAATTCACCCCTCCACTTT. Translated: CATSRGRDHEALRNSPLHF.

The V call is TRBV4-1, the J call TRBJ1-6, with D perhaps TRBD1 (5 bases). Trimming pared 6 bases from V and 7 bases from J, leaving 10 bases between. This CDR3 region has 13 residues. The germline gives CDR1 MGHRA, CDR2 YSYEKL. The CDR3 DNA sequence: TGCGCCAGCAGGGCAGGGTTGAATTCACCCCTCCACTTT. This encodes CASRAGLNSPLHF.

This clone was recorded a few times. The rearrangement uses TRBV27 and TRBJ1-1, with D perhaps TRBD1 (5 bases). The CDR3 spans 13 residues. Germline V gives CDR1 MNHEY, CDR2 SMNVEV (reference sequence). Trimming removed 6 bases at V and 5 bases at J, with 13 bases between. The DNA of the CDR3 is TGTGCCAGCAGGTTGGGGGGAGCGACTGAAGCTTTCTTT. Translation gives CASRLGGATEAFF.

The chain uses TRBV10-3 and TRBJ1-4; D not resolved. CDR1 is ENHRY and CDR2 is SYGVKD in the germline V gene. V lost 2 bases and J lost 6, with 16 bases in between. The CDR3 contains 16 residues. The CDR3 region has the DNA TGTGCCATCAGTGAGCCCGGAGGAGGAATGCATGAAAAACTGTTTTTT. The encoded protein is CAISEPGGGMHEKLFF.

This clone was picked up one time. The CDR3 nucleotides read TGCGCCAGCAGCCTCCTAAGAGGACAGGATAACACCTTC. It codes for CASSLLRGQDNTF. J is TRBJ1-2 and V is TRBV4-1, with 7 bases identical to TRBD1. Germline CDR1 reads MGHRA; CDR2 reads YSYEKL. This CDR3 is built from 13 residues. Losses at the gene ends were 4 bases for V and 12 bases for J; bases not matched to a gene: 11.

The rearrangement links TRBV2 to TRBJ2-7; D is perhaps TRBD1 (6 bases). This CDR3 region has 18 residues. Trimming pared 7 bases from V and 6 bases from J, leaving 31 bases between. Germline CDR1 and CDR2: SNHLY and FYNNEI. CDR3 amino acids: CASTKSKIGQTGFSEQYF. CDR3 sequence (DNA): TGTGCCAGCACAAAAAGCAAAATCGGACAGACGGGCTTCTCCGAGCAGTACTTC.

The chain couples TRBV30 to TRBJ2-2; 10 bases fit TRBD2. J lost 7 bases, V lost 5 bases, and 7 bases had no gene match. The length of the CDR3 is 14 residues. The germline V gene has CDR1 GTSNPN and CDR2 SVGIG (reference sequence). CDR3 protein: CAWASGGAVGELFF. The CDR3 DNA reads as TGTGCCTGGGCAAGCGGGGGGGCAGTCGGGGAGCTGTTTTTT.

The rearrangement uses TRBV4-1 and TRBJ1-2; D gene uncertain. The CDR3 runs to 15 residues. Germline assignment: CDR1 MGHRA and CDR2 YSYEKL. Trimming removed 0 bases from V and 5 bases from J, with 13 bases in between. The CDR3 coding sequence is TGCGCCAGCAGCCAAGAAAGCGGAGTCCTGTATGGCTACACCTTC. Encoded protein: CASSQESGVLYGYTF.

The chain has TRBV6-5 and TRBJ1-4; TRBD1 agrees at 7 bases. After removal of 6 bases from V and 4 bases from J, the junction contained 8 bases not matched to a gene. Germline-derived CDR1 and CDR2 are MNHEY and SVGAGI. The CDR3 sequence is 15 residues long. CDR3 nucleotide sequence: TGTGCCAGCAGCGGTACAGGGGCCGGTAATGAAAAACTGTTTTTT. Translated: CASSGTGAGNEKLFF.

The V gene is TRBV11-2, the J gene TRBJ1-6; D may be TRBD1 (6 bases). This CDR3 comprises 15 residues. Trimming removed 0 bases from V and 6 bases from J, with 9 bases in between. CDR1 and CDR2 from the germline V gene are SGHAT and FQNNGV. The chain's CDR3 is CASSLETGPNSPLHF. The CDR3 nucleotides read TGTGCCAGCAGCTTAGAGACAGGCCCTAATTCACCCCTCCACTTT.

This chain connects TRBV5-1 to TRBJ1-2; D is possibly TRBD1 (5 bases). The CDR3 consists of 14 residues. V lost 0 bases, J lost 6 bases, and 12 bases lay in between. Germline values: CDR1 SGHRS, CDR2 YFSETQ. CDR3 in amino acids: CASSLATDPDGYTF. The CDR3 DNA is TGCGCCAGCAGCTTGGCGACAGACCCAGATGGCTACACCTTC.

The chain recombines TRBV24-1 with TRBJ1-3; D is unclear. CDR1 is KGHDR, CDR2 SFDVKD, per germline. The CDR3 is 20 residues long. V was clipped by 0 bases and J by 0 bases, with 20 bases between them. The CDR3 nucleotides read TGTGCCACCAGTGATTTGGGGCCCGGGGTAACCCCACTCTCTGGAAACACCATATATTTT. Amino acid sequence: CATSDLGPGVTPLSGNTIYF.

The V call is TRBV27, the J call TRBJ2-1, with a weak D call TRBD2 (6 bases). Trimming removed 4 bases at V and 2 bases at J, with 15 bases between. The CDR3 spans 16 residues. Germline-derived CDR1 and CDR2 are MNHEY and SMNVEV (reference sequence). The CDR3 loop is CASSSRGGRPYNEQFF. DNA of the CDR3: TGTGCCAGCAGTTCCCGTGGAGGGAGACCCTACAATGAGCAGTTCTTC.

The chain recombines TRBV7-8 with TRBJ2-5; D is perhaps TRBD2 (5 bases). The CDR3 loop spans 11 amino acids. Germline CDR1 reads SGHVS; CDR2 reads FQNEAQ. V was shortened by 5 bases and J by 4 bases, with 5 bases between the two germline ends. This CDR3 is CASSEGETQYF. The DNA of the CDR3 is TGTGCCAGCAGCGAGGGAGAGACCCAGTACTTC. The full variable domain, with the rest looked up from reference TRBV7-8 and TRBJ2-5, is GAGVSQSPRYKVAKRGQDVALRCDPISGHVSLFWYQQALGQGPEFLTYFQNEAQLDKSGLPSDRFFAERPEGSVSTLKIQRTQQEDSAVYLCASSEGETQYFGPGTRLLVL.

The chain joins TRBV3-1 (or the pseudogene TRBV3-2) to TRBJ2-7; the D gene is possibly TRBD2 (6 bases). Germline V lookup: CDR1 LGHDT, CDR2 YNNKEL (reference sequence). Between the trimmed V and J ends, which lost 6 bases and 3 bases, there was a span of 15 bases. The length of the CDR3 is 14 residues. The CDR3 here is CASSLLGGDYEQYF. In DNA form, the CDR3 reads TGTGCCAGCAGTCTCTTGGGCGGGGACTACGAGCAGTACTTC.

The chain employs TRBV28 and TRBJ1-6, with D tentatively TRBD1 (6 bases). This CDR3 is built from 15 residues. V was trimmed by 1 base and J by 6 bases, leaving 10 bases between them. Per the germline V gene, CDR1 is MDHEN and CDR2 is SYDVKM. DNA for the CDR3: TGTGCCAGCAGTTTATTTCAGGACAGTAATTCACCCCTCCACTTT. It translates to CASSLFQDSNSPLHF.

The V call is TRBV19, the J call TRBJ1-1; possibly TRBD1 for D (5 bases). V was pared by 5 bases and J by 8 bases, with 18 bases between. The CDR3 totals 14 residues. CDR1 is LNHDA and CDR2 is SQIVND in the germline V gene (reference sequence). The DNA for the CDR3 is TGTGCCAGTAGTCAGAACGCAGGGAACAGGGAAGCTTTCTTT. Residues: CASSQNAGNREAFF.

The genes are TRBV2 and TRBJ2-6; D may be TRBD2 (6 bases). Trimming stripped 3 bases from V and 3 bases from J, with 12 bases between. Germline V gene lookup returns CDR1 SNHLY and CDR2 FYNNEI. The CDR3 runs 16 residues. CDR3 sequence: CASSDSGGFGANVLTF. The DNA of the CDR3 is TGTGCCAGCAGTGACTCCGGGGGTTTTGGGGCCAACGTCCTGACTTTC. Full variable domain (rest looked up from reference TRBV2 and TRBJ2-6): EPEVTQTPSHQVTQMGQEVILRCVPISNHLYFYWYRQILGQKVEFLVSFYNNEISEKSEIFDDQFSVERPDGSNFTLKIRSTKLEDSAMYFCASSDSGGFGANVLTFGAGSRLTVL.

As DNA, the CDR3 is TGTGCCAGCAGCCGTACCGGGACAGAGTATGGCTACACCTTC. Protein sequence: CASSRTGTEYGYTF. The chain couples TRBV14 to TRBJ1-2; 7 bases agree with TRBD1. The J segment lost 5 bases and the V segment lost 4 bases, leaving 7 bases of the junction unmatched. The CDR3 is 14 amino acids. Germline CDR1 SGHDN, CDR2 FVKESK.

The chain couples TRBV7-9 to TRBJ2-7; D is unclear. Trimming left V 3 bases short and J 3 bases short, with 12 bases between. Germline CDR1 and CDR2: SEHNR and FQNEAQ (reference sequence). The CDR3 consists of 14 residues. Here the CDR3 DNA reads TGTGCCAGCAGCTTCGGTAGCCTCTTCTACGAGCAGTACTTC. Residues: CASSFGSLFYEQYF.

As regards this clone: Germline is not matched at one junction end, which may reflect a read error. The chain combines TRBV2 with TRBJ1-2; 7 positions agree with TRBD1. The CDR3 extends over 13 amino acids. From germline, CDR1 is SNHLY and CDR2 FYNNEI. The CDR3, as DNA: TGTGCCAGCACGCGACAGGGTCGATCGTACGTCTCCTTC. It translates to CASTRQGRSYVSF.

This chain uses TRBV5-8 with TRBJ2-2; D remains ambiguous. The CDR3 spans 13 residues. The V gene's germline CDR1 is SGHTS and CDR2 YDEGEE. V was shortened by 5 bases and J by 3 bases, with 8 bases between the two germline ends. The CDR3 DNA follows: TGTGCCAGCAGGTTGACATACACCGGGGAGCTGTTTTTT. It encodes CASRLTYTGELFF.

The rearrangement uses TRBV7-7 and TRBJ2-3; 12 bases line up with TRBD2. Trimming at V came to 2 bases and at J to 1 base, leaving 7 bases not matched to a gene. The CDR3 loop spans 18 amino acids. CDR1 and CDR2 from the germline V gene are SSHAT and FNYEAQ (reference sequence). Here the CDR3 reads CASSLLAGGLSGTDTQYF. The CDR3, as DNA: TGTGCCAGCAGCTTACTAGCGGGGGGGCTTTCCGGCACAGATACGCAGTATTTT.

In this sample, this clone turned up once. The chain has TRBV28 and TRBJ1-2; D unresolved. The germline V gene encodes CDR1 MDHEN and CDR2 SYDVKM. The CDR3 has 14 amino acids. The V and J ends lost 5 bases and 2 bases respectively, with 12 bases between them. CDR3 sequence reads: CASSMGGPNYGYTF. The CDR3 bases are TGTGCCAGCAGTATGGGAGGGCCCAACTATGGCTACACCTTC.

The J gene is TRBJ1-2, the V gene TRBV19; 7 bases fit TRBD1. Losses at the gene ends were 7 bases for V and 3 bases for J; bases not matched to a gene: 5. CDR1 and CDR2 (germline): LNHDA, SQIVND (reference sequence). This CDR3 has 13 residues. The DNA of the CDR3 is TGTGCCAGTAAAGGGGGCATCTACTATGGCTACACCTTC. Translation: CASKGGIYYGYTF.